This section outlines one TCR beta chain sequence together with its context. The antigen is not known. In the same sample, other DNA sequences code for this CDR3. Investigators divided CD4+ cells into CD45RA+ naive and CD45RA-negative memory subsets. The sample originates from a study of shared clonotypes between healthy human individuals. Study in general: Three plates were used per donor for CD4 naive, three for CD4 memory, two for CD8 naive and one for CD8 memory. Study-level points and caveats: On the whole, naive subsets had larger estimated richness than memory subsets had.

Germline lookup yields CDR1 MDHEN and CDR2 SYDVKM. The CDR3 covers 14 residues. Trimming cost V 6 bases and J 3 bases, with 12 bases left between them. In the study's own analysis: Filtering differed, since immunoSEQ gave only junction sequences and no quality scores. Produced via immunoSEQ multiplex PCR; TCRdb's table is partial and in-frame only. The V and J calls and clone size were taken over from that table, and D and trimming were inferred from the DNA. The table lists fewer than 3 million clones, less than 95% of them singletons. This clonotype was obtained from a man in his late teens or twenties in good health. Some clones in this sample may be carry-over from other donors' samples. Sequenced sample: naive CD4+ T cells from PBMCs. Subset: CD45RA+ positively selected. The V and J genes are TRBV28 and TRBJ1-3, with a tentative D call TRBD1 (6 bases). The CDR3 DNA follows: TGTGCCAGCAGCCCCACAGGGAGTGGAAACACCATATATTTT. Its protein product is CASSPTGSGNTIYF.